Below, one TCR beta chain is given with its context. The data were produced by immunoSEQ multiplex PCR, yet TCRdb's version contains in-frame clones alone and is incomplete. The data contain 140,000 or so clones, more than 90% of them singletons. This sample stems from a study of control samples from healthy donors and cancer patients. The sequenced sample was blood. This clonotype originated in a man aged 30 to 39 in good health.

The CDR3 bases are TGTGCCAGCAGCTTATCCGGGGGCCCTTCCTACGAGCAGTACTTC. It specifies CASSLSGGPSYEQYF. The chain combines TRBV11-3 with TRBJ2-7, with D possibly being TRBD1 or TRBD2 (6 bases each). Germline loops: CDR1 SGHNT, CDR2 YENEEA. V lost 2 bases to trimming and J lost 1 base, with 12 bases between them. CDR3 length: 15 residues.